These 9 T cell receptor beta chains came from one sample sequenced in a study of monozygotic twins with cystic fibrosis (dated by TCRdb to the early 2020s). Libraries were built with the immunoSEQ multiplex PCR assay. Entries here come from immuneACCESS through TCRdb and include only in-frame sequences with V and J called. Some clones fail to appear in such tables; in the studies checked, an unresolved V gene covers under half of the shortfall, and the cause of the remainder is unknown. The sample profile shows just over 14,000 clones; about 85% of them were found once. The top ten hold more than 0.85% of the sample. Sequenced sample: blood. These receptors were collected from a boy between 10 and 17 years old with cystic fibrosis.

The V and J genes are TRBV2 and TRBJ1-5; no clear D. This CDR3 contains 14 residues. Germline V lookup: CDR1 SNHLY, CDR2 FYNNEI. V was clipped by 3 bases and J by 2 bases, with 8 bases between them. The DNA of the CDR3 is TGTGCCAGCAGTGAGGGCCAGGGCAATCAGCCCCAGCATTTT. This encodes CASSEGQGNQPQHF.

This chain joins TRBV4-1 and TRBJ2-1; D remains ambiguous. The CDR3 consists of 17 residues. Per the germline V gene, CDR1 is MGHRA and CDR2 is YSYEKL. V lost 0 bases to trimming and J lost 4 bases, with 16 bases between them. The CDR3 sequence: CASSQDPAQRAYNEQFF. CDR3 sequence (DNA): TGCGCCAGCAGCCAAGATCCCGCGCAGCGAGCGTACAATGAGCAGTTCTTC.

The CDR3 protein is CASSPRAARYNEQFF. CDR3 sequence (DNA): TGTGCCAGCAGCCCTAGGGCTGCGAGGTACAATGAGCAGTTCTTC. The J gene is TRBJ2-1, the V gene TRBV7-2, with D hard to call. The CDR3 contains 15 residues. Per the germline V gene, CDR1 is SGHTA and CDR2 is FQGNSA. With 5 bases removed from V and 4 bases from J, the gap between germline ends came to 15 bases.

The chain has TRBV7-9 and TRBJ2-7; 7 bases are shared with TRBD2. CDR1 is SEHNR and CDR2 is FQNEAQ in the germline V gene (reference sequence). V trimming: 5 bases; J trimming: 7 bases; junction bases outside the gene matches: 20. The CDR3 is 17 residues long. The CDR3 region has the DNA TGTGCCAGCAGCCCTGCAATAGCGGGTTCCCCGAGTGGGGAGCAGTACTTC. Protein product: CASSPAIAGSPSGEQYF.

V and J are TRBV4-1 and TRBJ2-2, with D possibly TRBD1 on 6 matching bases. This CDR3 has 17 amino acids. Germline V gene sequence: CDR1 MGHRA, CDR2 YSYEKL. Trimming stripped 1 base from V and 0 bases from J, with 12 bases between. CDR3 region: CASSQADRPPNTGELFF. CDR3 nucleotide sequence: TGCGCCAGCAGCCAAGCTGACAGGCCGCCGAACACCGGGGAGCTGTTTTTT.

V usage is TRBV10-3 and J usage is TRBJ2-5; D may match TRBD1 or TRBD2 (5 bases each). The CDR3 consists of 13 residues. Between the trimmed V and J ends, which lost 8 bases and 2 bases, there was a span of 12 bases. Germline V lookup: CDR1 ENHRY, CDR2 SYGVKD. The chain's CDR3 is CAISGRQQETQYF. The CDR3 DNA follows: TGTGCCATCTCGGGACGGCAACAAGAGACCCAGTACTTC.

The chain carries TRBV5-4 and TRBJ2-5; 7 bases match TRBD2. Germline CDR1 is SGHNT and CDR2 is YYREEE (reference sequence). J gave up 5 bases and V 0 bases, and 4 bases lay outside the gene matches. There are 14 residues in the CDR3. CDR3 in amino acids: CASSLAWGGETQYF. The CDR3 bases are TGTGCCAGCAGCTTGGCGTGGGGGGGGGAGACCCAGTACTTC.

The chain employs TRBV5-6 and TRBJ2-7; 7 bases are shared with TRBD1. V shed 4 bases and J 2 bases; nucleotides not matched to a gene: 6. The CDR3 runs 14 residues. CDR1 SGHDT and CDR2 YYEEEE come from the germline V gene. The CDR3 spells CASSPTGVAYEQYF. The DNA of the CDR3 is TGTGCCAGCAGCCCTACAGGGGTGGCCTACGAGCAGTACTTC.

This sequence joins TRBV4-2 and TRBJ2-1, with a tentative D call TRBD1 (5 bases). Trimming removed 0 bases at V and 5 bases at J, with 8 bases between. The CDR3 sequence is 14 residues long. Germline CDR1 LGHNA, CDR2 YNFKEQ. DNA of the CDR3: TGTGCCAGCAGCCAAGAGGGGCCCGACAATGAGCAGTTCTTC. Translating gives CASSQEGPDNEQFF.